This is a list of T cell receptor beta chains from one sample in a study of OX40 agonist ivuxolimab in advanced cancers. Repertoires were generated with immunoSEQ multiplex PCR, while TCRdb's copy carries only in-frame clones and drops some. The table shows roughly 80,000 clones, with over 75% occurring only once. The specimen was CD4+ or CD8+ T cells sorted from blood, collected in a trial of the OX40 agonist ivuxolimab. The source is an adult with an advanced solid tumor such as melanoma, head and neck, liver or kidney cancer. The CDR3 runs from the conserved cysteine through the conserved F or W. A D gene is named only where the DNA matches it firmly. Where a row states a size, it is once, few, many or the class of an expanded clone; other rows omit it.

clone_size j_call v_call d_call cdr3_length cdr3_aa cdr3_nt
- TRBJ2-7 TRBV6-5 - 14 CASSNPPGSYEQYF TGTGCCAGCAGCAATCCCCCAGGATCCTACGAGCAGTACTTC
- TRBJ2-6 TRBV19 TRBD1 16 CASSIKGASGANVLTF TGTGCCAGTAGTATAAAGGGGGCGTCTGGGGCCAACGTCCTGACTTTC
- TRBJ2-2 TRBV5-4 - 18 CASSNAGGAGQITGELFF TGTGCCAGCAGCAACGCTGGGGGCGCGGGACAGATCACCGGGGAGCTGTTTTTT
- TRBJ1-3 TRBV5-1 - 14 CASSPESSGNTIYF TGCGCCAGCAGCCCAGAGAGCTCTGGAAACACCATATATTTT
- TRBJ1-2 TRBV19 - 13 CASTIGLGYGYTF TGTGCCAGTACCATCGGACTTGGCTATGGCTACACCTTC
- TRBJ1-1 TRBV5-1 - 18 CASSDGRVGYYLGVEAFF TGCGCCAGCAGCGATGGGAGGGTAGGATATTACCTCGGCGTCGAAGCTTTCTTT
few TRBJ2-2 TRBV5-6 - 15 CASSSAGANTGELFF TGTGCCAGCAGCTCGGCCGGTGCGAACACCGGGGAGCTGTTTTTT
- TRBJ2-3 TRBV27 TRBD1 13 CASKGTGKDTQYF TGTGCCAGCAAAGGGACAGGGAAAGATACGCAGTATTTT
- TRBJ1-5 TRBV19 TRBD1 14 CASTDRVANQPQHF TGTGCCAGTACGGACAGGGTGGCCAATCAGCCCCAGCATTTT
- TRBJ2-5 TRBV25-1 TRBD2 17 CASSEWSGRVAQETQYF TGTGCCAGCAGTGAATGGAGCGGGAGGGTGGCGCAAGAGACCCAGTACTTC
- TRBJ2-1 TRBV7-9 - 15 CASSLRRDGYNEQFF TGTGCCAGCAGCTTAAGGCGGGACGGGTACAATGAGCAGTTCTTC
- TRBJ2-3 TRBV6-5 - 13 CASRAGYTDTQYF TGTGCCAGCAGAGCAGGTTACACAGATACGCAGTATTTT
- TRBJ2-1 TRBV7-2 TRBD2 17 CASSLLAVAGAINEQFF TGTGCCAGCAGCTTGTTGGCGGTCGCGGGAGCTATAAATGAGCAGTTCTTC
- TRBJ1-4 TRBV29-1 - 15 CSVEKYGLVDEKLFF TGCAGCGTTGAGAAATATGGGCTCGTCGATGAAAAACTGTTTTTT
- TRBJ2-7 TRBV10-1 - 15 CASSSPAEGHYEQYF TGCGCCAGCAGTTCCCCCGCGGAGGGCCACTACGAGCAGTACTTC
- TRBJ2-2 TRBV19 - 15 CASSIPGAGTGELFF TGTGCCAGTAGTATCCCGGGGGCCGGCACCGGGGAGCTGTTTTTT
once TRBJ2-5 TRBV2 TRBD1 13 CASNADRRETQYF TGTGCCAGCAATGCGGACAGGCGGGAGACCCAGTACTTC
- TRBJ2-1 TRBV4-2 - 15 CASSPHDSSYNEQFF TGTGCCAGCAGCCCGCATGATAGCTCCTACAATGAGCAGTTCTTC
- TRBJ2-3 TRBV14 - 14 CASSQGFSTDTQYF TGTGCCAGCAGCCAAGGTTTTAGCACAGATACGCAGTATTTT
- TRBJ1-1 TRBV25-1 - 14 CASSDNWGESEAFF TGTGCCAGCAGTGATAACTGGGGGGAATCTGAAGCTTTCTTT
- TRBJ1-5 TRBV6-5 - 13 CASRQFEGQPQHF TGTGCCAGCAGACAATTCGAGGGTCAGCCCCAGCATTTT
- TRBJ2-2 TRBV25-1 - 13 CASRERSTGELFF TGTGCCAGCAGGGAGAGGTCCACCGGGGAGCTGTTTTTT
- TRBJ1-5 TRBV2 - 18 CASSENAAGAYSNQPQHF TGTGCCAGCAGTGAAAACGCGGCAGGCGCCTATAGCAATCAGCCCCAGCATTTT
- TRBJ2-7 TRBV9 TRBD2 16 CASSAPRASGRAEQYF TGTGCCAGCAGCGCCCCTAGGGCTAGCGGGAGGGCGGAGCAGTACTTC
- TRBJ2-2 TRBV5-4 TRBD2 16 CASSHRTSGYTGELFF TGTGCCAGCAGCCATAGGACTAGCGGATACACCGGGGAGCTGTTTTTT
- TRBJ1-5 TRBV30 - 13 CAWSVQGNQPQHF TGTGCCTGGAGTGTACAGGGCAATCAGCCCCAGCATTTT
- TRBJ2-1 TRBV14 - 14 CASSQRFALGEQFF TGTGCCAGCAGCCAAAGATTCGCGTTAGGTGAGCAGTTCTTC
- TRBJ2-1 TRBV18 - 12 CASSPPSAEQFF TGTGCCAGCTCACCACCGTCGGCTGAGCAGTTCTTC
- TRBJ2-1 TRBV6-5 - 15 CASSYDRIVNNEQFF TGTGCCAGCAGTTACGACCGGATAGTGAACAATGAGCAGTTCTTC
once TRBJ1-1 TRBV19 - 15 CASSTLDSFYTEAFF TGTGCCAGTAGTACCTTGGACAGTTTTTACACTGAAGCTTTCTTT
- TRBJ1-2 TRBV6-5 TRBD1 14 CASSLGQGRYGYTF TGTGCCAGCAGTTTGGGACAGGGACGCTATGGCTACACCTTC
- TRBJ2-1 TRBV2 - 14 CASRVAGEVNEQFF TGTGCCAGCAGGGTAGCCGGGGAGGTGAATGAGCAGTTCTTC
- TRBJ2-3 TRBV5-1 TRBD2 15 CASSLGLASTDTQYF TGCGCCAGCAGCCTGGGACTAGCCAGCACAGATACGCAGTATTTT
once TRBJ2-7 TRBV5-1 TRBD1 15 CASSSVQGASYEQYF TGCGCCAGCAGCTCCGTCCAGGGGGCTTCCTACGAGCAGTACTTC
- TRBJ1-2 TRBV11-3 - 14 CASGAGGVNYGYTF TGTGCCAGCGGAGCGGGGGGGGTTAACTATGGCTACACCTTC
- TRBJ2-2 TRBV11-3 - 12 CASSLRGEKLFF TGTGCCAGCAGCTTACGGGGCGAGAAGCTGTTTTTT
- TRBJ2-7 TRBV19 TRBD1 13 CASSRGQGPEQYF TGTGCCAGTAGTAGGGGACAGGGGCCCGAGCAGTACTTC
- TRBJ2-7 TRBV7-9 - 15 CASSLKTDYAYEQYF TGTGCCAGCAGCTTAAAAACGGATTATGCCTACGAGCAGTACTTC
- TRBJ2-1 TRBV6-5 - 13 CASSYSIQNEQFF TGTGCCAGCAGTTACTCGATTCAGAATGAGCAGTTCTTC
- TRBJ2-4 TRBV4-1 TRBD1 17 CASSQESDRVDKNIQYF TGCGCCAGCAGCCAAGAGTCCGACAGGGTGGACAAAAACATTCAGTACTTC
- TRBJ1-2 TRBV5-5 TRBD1 13 CASSVGQAYGYTF TGTGCCAGCAGCGTGGGACAGGCCTATGGCTACACCTTC
- TRBJ1-2 TRBV19 - 12 CASSKQGRGYTF TGTGCCAGTAGCAAACAGGGTCGAGGCTACACCTTC
- TRBJ1-2 TRBV2 - 12 CASSFTDYGYTF TGTGCCAGCAGTTTCACCGACTATGGCTACACCTTC
- TRBJ1-2 TRBV6-6 - 13 CASSLDNNYGYTF TGTGCCAGCAGTCTGGACAACAACTATGGCTACACCTTC
- TRBJ2-5 TRBV18 TRBD2 15 CASSRSGGAEETQYF TGTGCCAGCTCAAGGAGCGGGGGGGCCGAAGAGACCCAGTACTTC
few TRBJ1-5 TRBV7-2 TRBD1 15 CASSFFAGGGQPQHF TGTGCCAGCAGCTTTTTTGCAGGGGGCGGCCAGCCCCAGCATTTT
- TRBJ2-6 TRBV30 TRBD2 16 CAWSAAGVSGANVLTF TGTGCCTGGAGTGCAGCGGGAGTCTCGGGGGCCAACGTCCTGACTTTC
- TRBJ2-5 TRBV6-5 - 15 CASSYSKGRQETQYF TGTGCCAGCAGTTACTCAAAGGGACGGCAAGAGACCCAGTACTTC
- TRBJ1-2 TRBV7-2 TRBD1 12 CASSLTGVGYTF TGTGCCAGCAGCTTAACAGGGGTCGGCTACACCTTC
- TRBJ2-7 TRBV6-1 TRBD2 14 CASNRLAGSYEQYF TGTGCCAGCAACCGACTAGCGGGATCATACGAGCAGTACTTC
- TRBJ2-7 TRBV2 TRBD1 14 CASKNRDRGHEQYF TGTGCCAGCAAGAACCGGGACAGGGGGCACGAGCAGTACTTC
- TRBJ2-5 TRBV11-3 TRBD1 15 CASSSPGQGWETQYF TGTGCCAGCAGCTCCCCCGGACAGGGGTGGGAGACCCAGTACTTC
- TRBJ2-5 TRBV6-9 TRBD1 13 CASRKDREETQYF TGTGCCAGCAGAAAAGACAGGGAAGAGACCCAGTACTTC
- TRBJ2-1 TRBV9 - 15 CASSVGIGGYNEQFF TGTGCCAGCAGCGTAGGTATAGGGGGATACAATGAGCAGTTCTTC
- TRBJ2-4 TRBV7-8 - 17 CASSPSSMSPAKNIQYF TGTGCCAGCAGCCCGAGTAGTATGTCGCCGGCCAAAAACATTCAGTACTTC
- TRBJ1-2 TRBV5-4 TRBD1 14 CASSLGQGRYGYTF TGTGCCAGCAGCTTGGGACAGGGAAGATATGGCTACACCTTC
- TRBJ2-3 TRBV19 - 14 CASKGRSSTDTQYF TGTGCCAGTAAGGGCCGATCTAGCACAGATACGCAGTATTTT
- TRBJ2-7 TRBV11-2 - 14 CASSFRSGTYEQYF TGTGCCAGCAGCTTCCGGTCCGGGACCTACGAGCAGTACTTC
once TRBJ1-2 TRBV5-1 TRBD1 12 CASSPQGQGYTF TGCGCCAGCAGCCCTCAGGGACAGGGCTACACCTTC